Listed below are T cell receptor beta chains from one sample, sequenced in a study of cytomegalovirus exposure and HLA in healthy donors. The table came from immunoSEQ multiplex PCR; TCRdb's copy has only in-frame clones and leaves some out. The table includes about 190,000 clones, roughly 86% detected once. The sample taken for sequencing was PBMCs. The receptors originated from a woman between 18 and 29 years old in good health and CMV-seronegative. Each CDR3 is given with its conserved first and last residue. A D gene is named only where the DNA matches it firmly. Clone size is not always given. Where it is, it says once, few, many or a class for expanded clones.

j_call | clone_size | d_call | cdr3_length | v_call | cdr3_nt | cdr3_aa
TRBJ1-1 | once | TRBD1 | 15 | TRBV23-1 | TGCGCCAGCCTTACCGGGACAGCAAAGAACACTGAAGCTTTCTTT | CASLTGTAKNTEAFF
TRBJ1-2 | NA | NA | 13 | TRBV7-9 | TGTGCCAGCAGCTTAGCCGGGACACGCGGCTACACCTTC | CASSLAGTRGYTF
TRBJ2-7 | NA | TRBD1 | 13 | TRBV18 | TGTGCCAGCTCACGGGACAGGGGTGACGAGCAGTACTTC | CASSRDRGDEQYF
TRBJ2-5 | few | NA | 14 | TRBV5-6 | TGTGCCAGCAGCTTGGCCTTAGGGGGAGAGACCCAGTACTTC | CASSLALGGETQYF
TRBJ2-7 | NA | TRBD1 | 15 | TRBV7-9 | TGTGCCAGCCGCCAAAGCGGTCAGGGGGCGGGGGAGCAGTACTTC | CASRQSGQGAGEQYF
TRBJ2-5 | NA | NA | 14 | TRBV19 | TGTGCCAGTAGTATTGAAGGGAGGTGGGAGACCCAGTACTTC | CASSIEGRWETQYF
TRBJ2-1 | NA | NA | 15 | TRBV11-2 | TGTGCCAGCAGCTTTCGAACAGATACCTACAATGAGCAGTTCTTC | CASSFRTDTYNEQFF
TRBJ2-7 | once | TRBD1 | 15 | TRBV4-1 | TGCGCCAGCAGCCAGGACAGGGGGTCCTCCTACGAGCAGTACTTC | CASSQDRGSSYEQYF
TRBJ2-5 | NA | TRBD2 | 14 | TRBV7-9 | TGTGCCAGCAGCTTAGGGACTAGAGGAGAGACCCAGTACTTC | CASSLGTRGETQYF
TRBJ2-5 | NA | TRBD1 | 14 | TRBV5-8 | TGTGCCAGCAGCTTGGAATCAGGGGGAGAGACCCAGTACTTC | CASSLESGGETQYF
TRBJ2-7 | NA | NA | 14 | TRBV15 | TGTGCCACCAGCCGGCAGGGGCTCTCCTACGAGCAGTACTTC | CATSRQGLSYEQYF
TRBJ1-5 | NA | NA | 13 | TRBV19 | TGTGCCAGTAGGGACAGTCTTGGTCAGCCCCAGCATTTT | CASRDSLGQPQHF
TRBJ2-1 | NA | NA | 16 | TRBV10-3 | TGTGCCATCAGTGAGTCGGGGGCTGGCACCTACAATGAGCAGTTCTTC | CAISESGAGTYNEQFF
TRBJ2-5 | few | NA | 17 | TRBV28 | TGTGCCAGCAGTTTCGCGGCGGGGGCGCGGCTACAAGAGACCCAGTACTTC | CASSFAAGARLQETQYF
TRBJ1-1 | NA | NA | 13 | TRBV28 | TGTGCCAGCAGTTTTTCGGTGAGCACTGAAGCTTTCTTT | CASSFSVSTEAFF
TRBJ1-1 | few | TRBD1 | 14 | TRBV5-1 | TGCGCCAGCCGGAAGGACAGGGGAACAACTGAAGCTTTCTTT | CASRKDRGTTEAFF
TRBJ2-6 | NA | TRBD1 | 17 | TRBV18 | TGTGCCAGCTCACAGACGGGACAGGGCTCTGGGGCCAACGTCCTGACTTTC | CASSQTGQGSGANVLTF
TRBJ2-7 | NA | NA | 16 | TRBV4-2 | TGTGCCAGCAGCCCCCTCGGCAGGTTGAATTCCTACGAGCAGTACTTC | CASSPLGRLNSYEQYF
TRBJ1-2 | NA | TRBD1 | 13 | TRBV7-2 | TGTGCCAGCAGTCCTGACAGGGACTATGGCTACACCTTC | CASSPDRDYGYTF
TRBJ2-3 | few | TRBD2 | 15 | TRBV5-1 | TGCGCCAGCAGGCCGGGAGGGCCGGGCACAGATACGCAGTATTTT | CASRPGGPGTDTQYF
TRBJ1-1 | NA | NA | 15 | TRBV27 | TGTGCCAGCAGCCCAACCGGGACACTTAACACTGAAGCTTTCTTT | CASSPTGTLNTEAFF